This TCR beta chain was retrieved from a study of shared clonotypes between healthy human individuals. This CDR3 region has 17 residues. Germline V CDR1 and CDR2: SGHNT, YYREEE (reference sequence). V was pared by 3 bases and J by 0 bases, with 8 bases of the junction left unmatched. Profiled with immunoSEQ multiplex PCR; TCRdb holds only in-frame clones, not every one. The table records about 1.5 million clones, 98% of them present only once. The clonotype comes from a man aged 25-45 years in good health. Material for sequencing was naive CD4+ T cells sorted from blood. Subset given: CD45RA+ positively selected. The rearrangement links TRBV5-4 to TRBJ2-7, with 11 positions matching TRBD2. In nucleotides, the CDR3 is TGTGCCAGCAGCTCTCCGGGACTAGCGGTTCCCTCCTACGAGCAGTACTTC. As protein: CASSSPGLAVPSYEQYF. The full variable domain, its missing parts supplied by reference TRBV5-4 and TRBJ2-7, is ETGVTQSPTHLIKTRGQQVTLRCSSQSGHNTVSWYQQALGQGPQFIFQYYREEENGRGNFPPRFSGLQFPNYSSELNVNALELDDSALYLCASSSPGLAVPSYEQYFGPGTRLTVT.